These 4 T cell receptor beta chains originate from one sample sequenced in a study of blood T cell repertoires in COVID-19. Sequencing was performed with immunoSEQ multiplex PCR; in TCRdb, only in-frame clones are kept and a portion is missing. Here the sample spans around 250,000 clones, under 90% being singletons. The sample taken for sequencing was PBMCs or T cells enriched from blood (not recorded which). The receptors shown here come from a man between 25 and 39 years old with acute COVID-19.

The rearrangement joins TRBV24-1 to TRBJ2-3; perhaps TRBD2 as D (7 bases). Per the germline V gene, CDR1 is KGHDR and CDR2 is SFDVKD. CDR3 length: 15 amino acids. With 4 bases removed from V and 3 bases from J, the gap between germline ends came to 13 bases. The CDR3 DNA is TGTGCCACCAGTGACCTGGGGAGGGGGACAGATACGCAGTATTTT. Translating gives CATSDLGRGTDTQYF.

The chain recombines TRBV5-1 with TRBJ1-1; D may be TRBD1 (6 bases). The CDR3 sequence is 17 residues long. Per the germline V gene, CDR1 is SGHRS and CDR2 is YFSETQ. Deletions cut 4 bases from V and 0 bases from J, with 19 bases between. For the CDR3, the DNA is TGCGCCAGCAGCGAACAGGGTGGGGCGTGGATGAACACTGAAGCTTTCTTT. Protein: CASSEQGGAWMNTEAFF.

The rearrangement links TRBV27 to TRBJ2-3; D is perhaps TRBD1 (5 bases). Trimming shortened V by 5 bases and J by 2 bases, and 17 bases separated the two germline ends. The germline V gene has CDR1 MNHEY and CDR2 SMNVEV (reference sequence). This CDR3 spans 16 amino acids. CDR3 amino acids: CASSINPRGATDTQYF. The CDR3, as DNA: TGTGCCAGCAGTATAAATCCTCGTGGGGCCACAGATACGCAGTATTTT.

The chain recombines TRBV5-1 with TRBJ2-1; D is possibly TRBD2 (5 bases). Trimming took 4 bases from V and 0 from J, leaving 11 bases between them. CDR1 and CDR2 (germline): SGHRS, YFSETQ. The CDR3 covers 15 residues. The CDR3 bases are TGCGCCAGCAGCCCTCTGGGGAGCTCCTACAATGAGCAGTTCTTC. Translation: CASSPLGSSYNEQFF.